This entry lists 26 T cell receptor beta chains sequenced from one sample in a study of T cell responses to AZD1222 COVID-19 vaccine. Sequencing used immunoSEQ multiplex PCR; TCRdb keeps in-frame clones, though not all of them. The sample includes fewer than 150,000 clones, around nine tenths of them seen just once. The sequencing here drew on peripheral blood, taken on day 0 of AZD1222 vaccination. These receptors originate from an adult in good health.

This clone has only one observation. This chain links TRBV29-1 with TRBJ2-2, with TRBD1 matching over 9 bases. The CDR3 extends over 16 amino acids. Germline V CDR1 and CDR2: SQVTM, ANQGSEA. The V segment lost 7 bases and the J segment 1 base; nucleotides outside the gene matches: 10. Written as DNA, the CDR3 is TGCAGCGCCCCAAATCCGGGACAGGGGAACACCGGGGAGCTGTTTTTT. This sequence encodes CSAPNPGQGNTGELFF.

This clone has more than one count but fewer than ten. The CDR3 DNA reads as TGTGCCAGCAGCGCGTCGGGACAGGGTGCTTCACCCCTCCACTTT. It encodes CASSASGQGASPLHF. The J gene is TRBJ1-6, the V gene TRBV9; 9 positions agree with TRBD1. This CDR3 has 15 amino acids. Germline V gene data show CDR1 as SGDLS and CDR2 as YYNGEE. With 3 bases clipped from V and 9 bases from J, the junction kept 7 bases outside the gene matches.

This rearrangement joins TRBV15 to TRBJ2-1; the D gene is possibly TRBD1 (5 bases). Germline CDR1 LNHNV, CDR2 YYDKDF (reference sequence). V shed 3 bases and J shed 3 bases, with 6 bases lying between them. The CDR3 has 13 amino acids. The chain's CDR3 is CATSRDNYNEQFF. CDR3 nucleotide sequence: TGTGCCACCAGCAGGGACAACTACAATGAGCAGTTCTTC.

This chain connects TRBV19 to TRBJ1-4; 11 bases line up with TRBD1. In germline, CDR1 is LNHDA, CDR2 SQIVND (reference sequence). V was clipped by 8 bases and J by 7 bases; unmatched bases: 6. This CDR3 is built from 14 residues. CDR3: CASGGQGAGEKLFF. The CDR3 region has the DNA TGTGCCAGTGGAGGACAGGGGGCGGGTGAAAAACTGTTTTTT.

This chain uses TRBV7-9 with TRBJ1-2; 8 bases match TRBD1. The J segment lost 8 bases and the V segment lost 6 bases, leaving 17 bases of the junction unmatched. Per the germline V gene, CDR1 is SEHNR and CDR2 is FQNEAQ (reference sequence). The CDR3 extends over 16 amino acids. In DNA, the CDR3 is TGTGCCAGCAGTTTTAAGACAGGGGCGACAGACGTAGGCTACACCTTC. Translation gives CASSFKTGATDVGYTF. Combining the CDR3 with reference TRBV7-9 and TRBJ1-2 gives the whole variable domain DTGVSQNPRHKITKRGQNVTFRCDPISEHNRLYWYRQTLGQGPEFLTYFQNEAQLEKSRLLSDRFSAERPKGSFSTLEIQRTEQGDSAMYLCASSFKTGATDVGYTFGSGTRLTVV.

V is TRBV19 and J is TRBJ2-5, with no clear D. This CDR3 has 16 residues. V was shortened by 3 bases and J by 3 bases, with 17 bases between the two germline ends. CDR1 is LNHDA and CDR2 is SQIVND in the germline V gene (reference sequence). The CDR3 nucleotides are TGTGCCAGTAGTATCAGAAGTCTAGGAAAGAAAGAGACCCAGTACTTC. Translated: CASSIRSLGKKETQYF.

This chain links TRBV6-6 with TRBJ2-6; no clear D. The CDR3 covers 14 residues. Germline V gene data show CDR1 as MNHNY and CDR2 as SVGAGI (reference sequence). The V gene lost 6 bases and the J gene lost 1 base, with 7 bases spanning the gap. CDR3 loop: CASRPRSGANVLTF. Written as DNA, the CDR3 is TGTGCCAGCAGGCCTCGATCTGGGGCCAACGTCCTGACTTTC.

The rearrangement joins TRBV5-1 to TRBJ1-4; D gene unclear. Trimming left V 5 bases short and J 0 bases short, with 5 bases between. This CDR3 spans 13 amino acids. CDR1 is SGHRS, CDR2 YFSETQ, per germline. The chain's CDR3 is CASRDSTNEKLFF. Here the CDR3 DNA reads TGCGCCAGCAGGGACTCAACTAATGAAAAACTGTTTTTT.

The chain recombines TRBV19 with TRBJ2-3, with 9 nucleotides matching TRBD2. Germline V gene data show CDR1 as LNHDA and CDR2 as SQIVND (reference sequence). The CDR3 consists of 15 residues. V dropped 4 bases and J dropped 2; count of bases not matched to a gene: 4. CDR3 coding DNA: TGTGCCAGTAGTAACGGCGGGAGGGACACAGATACGCAGTATTTT. Translating it yields CASSNGGRDTDTQYF.

The chain uses TRBV5-5 and TRBJ1-1; possibly TRBD1 for D (5 bases). The CDR3 loop spans 16 amino acids. The germline V gene has CDR1 SGHKS and CDR2 YYEKEE (reference sequence). The V end lost 1 base, the J end lost 2 bases, and 15 bases lay between the germline ends. CDR3: CASSLPIDTGNTEAFF. The CDR3 DNA reads TGTGCCAGCAGCTTGCCGATAGATACAGGTAACACTGAAGCTTTCTTT.

The chain uses TRBV10-3 and TRBJ1-1, with D possibly being TRBD1 (6 bases). There are 13 residues in the CDR3. Germline-derived CDR1 and CDR2 are ENHRY and SYGVKD. Trimming stripped 3 bases from V and 3 bases from J, with 8 bases between. CDR3 sequence: CAISDRGHTEAFF. The CDR3 coding sequence is TGTGCCATCAGTGACAGGGGACACACTGAAGCTTTCTTT.

This chain connects TRBV27 to TRBJ2-7; D gene uncertain. The CDR3 is made up of 12 amino acids. Germline CDR1 and CDR2: MNHEY and SMNVEV (reference sequence). V lost 7 bases to trimming and J lost 6 bases, with 13 bases between them. The CDR3 DNA sequence: TGTGCCAGCACCCCTCTTGGCGGCGAGCAGTACTTC. Translated: CASTPLGGEQYF.

The count of this clone is one. The V gene is TRBV4-2, the J gene TRBJ2-1, with D unresolved. Germline values: CDR1 LGHNA, CDR2 YNFKEQ. V lost 0 bases to trimming and J lost 8 bases, with 14 bases between them. The CDR3 has 15 amino acids. CDR3 sequence (DNA): TGTGCCAGCAGCCAAGAAGGTATAGCTGTCGATGAGCAGTTCTTC. This sequence encodes CASSQEGIAVDEQFF.

The CDR3 protein is CASSILEAGDRTGELFF. In DNA, the CDR3 is TGTGCCAGTAGTATTTTAGAGGCGGGAGATCGTACCGGGGAGCTGTTTTTT. V usage is TRBV19 and J usage is TRBJ2-2; TRBD2 matches at 7 bases. Germline trimming cut 3 bases from V and 5 bases from J; bases unmatched to any gene: 12. Per the germline V gene, CDR1 is LNHDA and CDR2 is SQIVND (reference sequence). The CDR3 is made up of 17 amino acids.

The chain is built from TRBV6-5 and TRBJ1-2, with D possibly matching TRBD1 (5 bases). With 2 bases removed from V and 4 bases from J, the gap between germline ends came to 11 bases. The length of the CDR3 is 14 residues. CDR1 and CDR2 from the germline V gene are MNHEY and SVGAGI. The CDR3 DNA is TGTGCCAGCAGTTACAGGGACGAGTTCTATGGCTACACCTTC. Translating it yields CASSYRDEFYGYTF.

The chain carries TRBV28 and TRBJ2-5; D remains ambiguous. V was trimmed by 5 bases and J by 1 base, leaving 11 bases between them. CDR1 and CDR2 from the germline V gene are MDHEN and SYDVKM. CDR3 length: 14 residues. CDR3 nucleotide sequence: TGTGCCAGCAGTCGAGGACGGACCCAAGAGACCCAGTACTTC. Translating it yields CASSRGRTQETQYF.

To note about this clone: This same CDR3 is encoded by further DNA sequences in the sample. This chain uses TRBV6-5 with TRBJ1-1, with D tentatively TRBD1 (6 bases). Trimming removed 6 bases from V and 5 bases from J, with 13 bases in between. This CDR3 is built from 13 residues. Germline V CDR1 and CDR2: MNHEY, SVGAGI. The CDR3 region is CASSYGRGTEAFF. The CDR3 nucleotides read TGTGCCAGCAGCTACGGGAGGGGGACTGAAGCTTTCTTT.

This clone turned up a few times. V gene TRBV12-3 or TRBV12-4 combines with J gene TRBJ2-7; TRBD1 might be the D (6 bases). V lost 3 bases to trimming and J lost 4 bases, with 7 bases between them. The CDR3 contains 12 residues. The CDR3 DNA sequence: TGTGCCAGCAGTTTCAGGGGATACGAGCAGTACTTC. It codes for CASSFRGYEQYF.

The rearrangement links TRBV7-6 to TRBJ2-1, with 7 bases matching TRBD2. CDR3 length: 15 residues. After removal of 4 bases from V and 4 bases from J, the junction contained 7 bases not matched to a gene. CDR1 is SGHVS and CDR2 is FNYEAQ in the germline V gene. The CDR3 DNA is TGTGCCAGCAGCTCGGCCGGGACTAATTACAATGAGCAGTTCTTC. As protein: CASSSAGTNYNEQFF.

The chain couples TRBV28 to TRBJ1-4; D not resolved. Trimming pared 6 bases from V and 0 bases from J, leaving 11 bases between. The CDR3 has 15 residues. Germline-derived CDR1 and CDR2 are MDHEN and SYDVKM. CDR3 coding DNA: TGTGCCAGCAGGTCGTACCATGCAACTAATGAAAAACTGTTTTTT. As protein: CASRSYHATNEKLFF. Combining the CDR3 with reference TRBV28 and TRBJ1-4 gives the whole variable domain DVKVTQSSRYLVKRTGEKVFLECVQDMDHENMFWYRQDPGLGLRLIYFSYDVKMKEKGDIPEGYSVSREKKERFSLILESASTNQTSMYLCASRSYHATNEKLFFGSGTQLSVL.

The rearrangement links TRBV19 to TRBJ1-5; D unresolved. The V end lost 8 bases, the J end lost 0 bases, and 14 bases lay between the germline ends. This CDR3 comprises 15 residues. CDR1 is LNHDA and CDR2 is SQIVND in the germline V gene (reference sequence). DNA for the CDR3: TGTGCCAGTGACCTCAGAGCCTATAGCAATCAGCCCCAGCATTTT. Translation gives CASDLRAYSNQPQHF.

The chain employs TRBV7-6 and TRBJ1-6, with D possibly matching TRBD1 (6 bases). The V gene's germline CDR1 is SGHVS and CDR2 FNYEAQ. This CDR3 comprises 19 residues. V was trimmed by 4 bases and J by 4 bases, leaving 23 bases between them. The CDR3 sequence is CASSSGQAFGGGYNSPLHF. CDR3 nucleotides: TGTGCCAGCAGCTCGGGACAAGCTTTTGGTGGGGGTTATAATTCACCCCTCCACTTT.

The rearrangement links TRBV7-2 to TRBJ2-2; a weak D match, TRBD2 (6 bases). Germline values: CDR1 SGHTA, CDR2 FQGNSA. This CDR3 comprises 14 residues. V shed 6 bases and J shed 4 bases, with 12 bases lying between them. CDR3 nucleotide sequence: TGTGCCAGCAGGTTTCGGGGAGGCACCGGGGAGCTGTTTTTT. Translating gives CASRFRGGTGELFF.

The chain couples TRBV27 to TRBJ1-1; unclear D gene. CDR1 is MNHEY and CDR2 is SMNVEV in the germline V gene (reference sequence). The CDR3 totals 13 residues. V was trimmed by 7 bases and J by 6 bases, leaving 15 bases between them. Here the CDR3 DNA reads TGTGCCAGCACCCCTGGGGTGCGGGCTGAAGCTTTCTTT. It translates to CASTPGVRAEAFF.

This chain connects TRBV19 to TRBJ2-3, with D maybe TRBD2 (7 bases). Looked up from germline, CDR1 is LNHDA and CDR2 is SQIVND (reference sequence). CDR3 length equals 16 residues. Deletions cut 3 bases from V and 2 bases from J, with 15 bases between. This chain's CDR3 is CASSMGTGGNTDTQYF. The CDR3 nucleotides read TGTGCCAGTAGTATGGGTACGGGGGGCAACACAGATACGCAGTATTTT.

The chain combines TRBV5-1 with TRBJ2-2; 9 nucleotides match TRBD2. The CDR3 runs 17 residues. Germline trimming cut 3 bases from V and 8 bases from J; bases unmatched to any gene: 14. CDR1 is SGHRS and CDR2 is YFSETQ in the germline V gene. The CDR3 region has the DNA TGCGCCAGCAGCTCGCGGGGCCTAGCGGGAAACTCTGGGGAGCTGTTTTTT. Translating it yields CASSSRGLAGNSGELFF.